A selection of T cell receptor beta chains follows, all from one sample in a study of shared clonotypes between healthy human individuals. Measured with immunoSEQ multiplex PCR; TCRdb has only the in-frame clones, and not every one. The sample lists 2 million to 2.5 million clones; more than 90% were seen once. Specimen: naive CD4+ T cells sorted from blood. The receptors here all came from a man younger than 35 in good health. Each CDR3 is given with its conserved first and last residue. The D gene is left open where the match is weak. Clone size appears in some rows only: once, few, many, or a class for an expanded clone.

V gene	D gene	clone size	J gene	CDR3 protein	CDR3 DNA
TRBV7-3	-	-	TRBJ1-4	CASSEGGHGDEKLFF	TGTGCCAGCAGCGAAGGGGGACACGGCGATGAAAAACTGTTTTTT
TRBV6-5	TRBD1	-	TRBJ2-1	CASSRGQLYNEQFF	TGTGCCAGCAGCCGGGGACAGCTCTACAATGAGCAGTTCTTC
TRBV27	TRBD2	-	TRBJ2-3	CASRTSETDTQYF	TGTGCCAGCAGAACTAGCGAGACAGATACGCAGTATTTT
TRBV4-3	TRBD2	-	TRBJ2-3	CASSQAGLAGATDTQYF	TGCGCCAGCAGCCAAGCGGGACTAGCGGGAGCCACAGATACGCAGTATTTT
TRBV30	-	-	TRBJ1-1	CAWSGGWPEAFF	TGTGCCTGGAGTGGGGGGTGGCCTGAAGCTTTCTTT
TRBV7-2	-	once	TRBJ2-3	CASSLFVFGVTDTQYF	TGTGCCAGCAGCTTATTTGTTTTTGGGGTCACAGATACGCAGTATTTT
TRBV5-1	-	once	TRBJ1-4	CASSFRGGGRTNEKLFF	TGCGCCAGCAGCTTCCGCGGAGGGGGGAGAACTAATGAAAAACTGTTTTTT
TRBV30	TRBD2	-	TRBJ2-1	CAWSRTSGTYNEQFF	TGTGCCTGGAGCCGGACTAGCGGGACCTACAATGAGCAGTTCTTC
TRBV7-6	TRBD2	-	TRBJ2-2	CASSPYTGTSGTGELFF	TGTGCCAGCAGCCCCTACACCGGGACTAGCGGCACCGGGGAGCTGTTTTTT
TRBV7-6	TRBD2	-	TRBJ2-3	CASSPSGSTTDTQYF	TGTGCCAGCAGCCCTAGCGGGAGCACCACAGATACGCAGTATTTT
TRBV28	-	-	TRBJ1-2	CASSLGGSLGYGYGYTF	TGTGCCAGCAGTTTGGGGGGAAGCCTCGGATACGGTTATGGCTACACCTTC
TRBV5-6	TRBD2	-	TRBJ2-7	CASSLEAGAGTYEQYF	TGTGCCAGCAGCTTGGAAGCGGGAGCCGGGACCTACGAGCAGTACTTC
TRBV6-5	TRBD2	-	TRBJ2-7	CASRGLAGIYEQYF	TGTGCCAGCAGGGGACTAGCGGGAATATACGAGCAGTACTTC
TRBV5-1	-	-	TRBJ1-4	CASSLEGAGAGEKLFF	TGCGCCAGCAGCTTGGAAGGGGCAGGGGCAGGGGAAAAACTGTTTTTT
TRBV10-2	-	-	TRBJ2-2	CASSRGGDTGELFF	TGCGCCAGCAGCCGTGGCGGGGACACCGGGGAGCTGTTTTTT
TRBV27	TRBD2	-	TRBJ2-5	CASSQDIAGGLETQYF	TGTGCCAGCAGCCAAGATATTGCGGGAGGGCTGGAGACCCAGTACTTC
TRBV7-2	TRBD2	-	TRBJ2-5	CASSPPLAPRKETQYF	TGTGCCAGCAGCCCCCCACTAGCGCCCCGGAAGGAGACCCAGTACTTC
TRBV27	-	-	TRBJ1-1	CASSFWGIGTEAFF	TGTGCCAGCAGTTTCTGGGGTATCGGGACTGAAGCTTTCTTT
TRBV9	-	-	TRBJ1-1	CASSVGVSTEAFF	TGTGCCAGCAGCGTAGGTGTGAGCACTGAAGCTTTCTTT
TRBV6-1	-	-	TRBJ1-4	CASSTSGNPNEKLFF	-
TRBV5-6	TRBD1	-	TRBJ2-7	CASSLPGQLSYEQYF	TGTGCCAGCAGCCTGCCGGGACAGCTCTCCTACGAGCAGTACTTC
TRBV28	-	-	TRBJ2-5	CASSLRPRSSAQETQYF	TGTGCCAGCAGTTTAAGACCTCGGTCTAGCGCCCAAGAGACCCAGTACTTC
TRBV2	-	-	TRBJ2-5	CASMQGKETQYF	TGTGCCAGCATGCAGGGAAAAGAGACCCAGTACTTC
TRBV7-6	-	-	TRBJ1-5	CASSLNNQPQHF	TGTGCCAGCAGCTTGAACAATCAGCCCCAGCATTTT
TRBV18	TRBD1	-	TRBJ2-3	CASSPNRGRTDTQYF	TGTGCCAGCTCACCAAACAGGGGGCGCACAGATACGCAGTATTTT
TRBV5-4	TRBD1	once	TRBJ1-4	CASSLEGQGNEKLFF	TGTGCCAGCAGCTTGGAGGGACAGGGAAATGAAAAACTGTTTTTT
TRBV6-5	TRBD1	-	TRBJ1-3	CASSYGDRGDTIYF	TGTGCCAGCAGTTACGGGGACAGGGGAGACACCATATATTTT
TRBV5-1	TRBD2	-	TRBJ2-7	CASSLSSGTPYEQYF	TGCGCCAGCAGCTTGTCAAGCGGGACCCCCTACGAGCAGTACTTC
TRBV5-1	TRBD2	once	TRBJ2-3	CASSLAELGDTQYF	TGCGCCAGCAGCCTAGCGGAACTGGGAGATACGCAGTATTTT
TRBV10-3	TRBD1	-	TRBJ1-1	CAISAQGAMNTEAFF	TGTGCCATCAGTGCCCAGGGGGCCATGAACACTGAAGCTTTCTTT
TRBV10-1	-	-	TRBJ2-1	CATTGLVGPDEQFF	TGCGCCACCACCGGACTCGTCGGGCCTGATGAGCAGTTCTTC
TRBV7-9	TRBD1	-	TRBJ1-2	CASSLAQGAYGYTF	TGTGCCAGCAGCTTAGCGCAGGGGGCCTATGGCTACACCTTC
TRBV9	TRBD1	-	TRBJ2-3	CASSVKGALSDTQYF	TGTGCCAGCAGCGTAAAGGGGGCCCTATCAGATACGCAGTATTTT
TRBV25-1	TRBD1	-	TRBJ1-4	CASSEGTGATNEKLFF	TGTGCCAGCAGTGAAGGGACAGGGGCTACGAATGAAAAACTGTTTTTT
TRBV20-1	-	-	TRBJ2-7	CSASVEDEQYF	TGCAGTGCTAGTGTCGAGGACGAGCAGTACTTC
TRBV25-1	-	-	TRBJ1-5	CASSEPGRPQHF	TGTGCCAGCAGCGAGCCGGGGAGGCCCCAGCATTTT
TRBV28	TRBD1	-	TRBJ1-2	CASSTGQGAYGYTF	TGTGCCAGCAGTACCGGACAGGGGGCCTATGGCTACACCTTC
TRBV6-1	-	-	TRBJ1-2	CASSETLGQNYGYTF	TGTGCCAGCAGTGAAACTCTAGGACAGAACTATGGCTACACCTTC
TRBV5-1	-	-	TRBJ2-2	CASSLVMNTGELFF	TGCGCCAGCAGCTTGGTGATGAACACCGGGGAGCTGTTTTTT
TRBV28	TRBD2	once	TRBJ2-3	CASSPGGYTDTQYF	TGTGCCAGCAGTCCGGGGGGTTACACAGATACGCAGTATTTT
TRBV19	-	-	TRBJ1-5	CASTGLSNQPQHF	TGTGCCAGTACCGGCTTGAGCAATCAGCCCCAGCATTTT